The clone carrying this TCR beta chain has a single count. What it recognizes is unknown. This entry comes from a study of T-cell reconstitution after alpha-beta-depleted transplantation in children. Study-wide findings and caveats: Most T-cell counts and diversity one year after the transplant came from T cells that were newly produced.

Germline values: CDR1 SGHDN, CDR2 FVKESK. This CDR3 has 16 amino acids. V shed 0 bases and J 1 base; nucleotides not matched to a gene: 4. TCRbeta library construction was performed incorporating unique molecular identifiers. In TCRdb, the PCR reads were re-called with MiXCR into one record per CDR3 protein. Of fewer than 450,000 distinct CDR3 sequences in the sample, about 16% were seen once. The material was PBMCs, mostly from graft donor cells, obtained 360 days after TCRalphabeta/CD19-depleted stem cell transplant. The clonotype was recovered from a male patient between 2 and 15 years old who had a stem cell transplant for acute lymphoblastic leukemia, so the T cells may come from the graft donor. The chain is built from TRBV14 and TRBJ2-5, with 8 bases that match TRBD2. CDR3 sequence (DNA): TGTGCCAGCAGCCAAGAACGGGAGGGCCCCCAAGAGACCCAGTACTTC. This codes for CASSQEREGPQETQYF.